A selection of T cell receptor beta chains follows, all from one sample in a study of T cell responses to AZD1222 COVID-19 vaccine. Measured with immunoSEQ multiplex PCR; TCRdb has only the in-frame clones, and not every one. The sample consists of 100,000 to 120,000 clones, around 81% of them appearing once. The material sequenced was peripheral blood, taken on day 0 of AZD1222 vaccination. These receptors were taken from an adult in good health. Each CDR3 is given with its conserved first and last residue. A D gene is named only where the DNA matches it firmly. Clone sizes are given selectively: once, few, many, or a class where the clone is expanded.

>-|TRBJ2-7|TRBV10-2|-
TGCGCCAGCGGAAGTAACTACGAGCAGTACTTC
CASGSNYEQYF
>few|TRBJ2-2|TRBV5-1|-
TGCGCCAGCAGCCCGAGCGGGACAGCCACCGGGGAGCTGTTTTTT
CASSPSGTATGELFF
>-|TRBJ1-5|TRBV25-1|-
TGTGCCACCGACCGTACAGGGCAGGCGTCCGCCCTTAAGCCCCAGCATTTT
CATDRTGQASALKPQHF
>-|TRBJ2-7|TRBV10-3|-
TGTGCCATCAGTGGCGGGACACAGATGAACGAGCAGTACTTC
CAISGGTQMNEQYF
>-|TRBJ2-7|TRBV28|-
TGTGCCAGCAGTTCTACCGGGACGGCCTACGAGCAGTACTTC
CASSSTGTAYEQYF
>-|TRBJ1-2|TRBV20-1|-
TGCAGTGCTAGTGGAATTAACTATGGCTACACCTTC
CSASGINYGYTF
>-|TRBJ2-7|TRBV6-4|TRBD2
TGTGCCAGCAGTGACTCGATGTGCCTAGCGGGGCCCTACGAGCAGTACTTC
CASSDSMCLAGPYEQYF
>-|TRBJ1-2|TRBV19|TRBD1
TGTGCCAGTAGTATTCAGACAGGGCTCTATGGCTACACCTTC
CASSIQTGLYGYTF
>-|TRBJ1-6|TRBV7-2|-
TGTGCCAGCAGCTCGACCACTACTTCACCCCTCCACTTT
CASSSTTTSPLHF
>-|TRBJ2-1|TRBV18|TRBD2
TGTGCCAGCTCACCACGTTGGACTAGCGGGAATAGTGAGCAGTTCTTC
CASSPRWTSGNSEQFF
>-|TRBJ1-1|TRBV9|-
TGTGCCAGCAGCGTAGAGGGCAGGAAGAACACTGAAGCTTTCTTT
CASSVEGRKNTEAFF
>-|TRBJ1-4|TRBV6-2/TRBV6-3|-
TGTGCCAGCAGTCGCCTGACAGGACCTAATGAAAAACTGTTTTTT
CASSRLTGPNEKLFF
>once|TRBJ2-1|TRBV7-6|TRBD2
TGTGCCAGCAGCTCCACTAGCGGGTTAAGCTCCTACAATGAGCAGTTCTTC
CASSSTSGLSSYNEQFF
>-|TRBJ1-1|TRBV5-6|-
TGTGCCAGCAGCTTCGCCGGGACACGGGGGACGCGAGACACTGAAGCTTTCTTT
CASSFAGTRGTRDTEAFF
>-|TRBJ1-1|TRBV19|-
TGTGCCAGTAGTACGGAGGTTTGGAACACTGAAGCTTTCTTT
CASSTEVWNTEAFF
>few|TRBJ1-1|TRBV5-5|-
TGTGCCAGCAGCTCGGGACTCCGGGGGACTGAAGCTTTCTTT
CASSSGLRGTEAFF
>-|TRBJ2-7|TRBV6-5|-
TGTGCCAGCAGTAGGGACGCCTTCTCCTACGAGCAGTACTTC
CASSRDAFSYEQYF
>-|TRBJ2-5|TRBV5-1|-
TGCGCCAGCTCGCCCGAGGGGGGGCAAGAGACCCAGTACTTC
CASSPEGGQETQYF
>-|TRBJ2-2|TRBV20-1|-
TGCAGTGCTAGTGAGCTGGCCGGGGAGCTGTTTTTT
CSASELAGELFF
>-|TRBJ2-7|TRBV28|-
TGTGCCAGCATTAGTACGCTTTGGGGGGCCTCCTACGAGCAGTACTTC
CASISTLWGASYEQYF
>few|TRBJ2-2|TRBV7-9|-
TGTGCCCCCATACCAGGGCCGCGGACCGGGGAGCTGTTTTTT
CAPIPGPRTGELFF
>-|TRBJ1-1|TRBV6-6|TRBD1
TGTGCCAGCAGTTACTCCGGGACAGGGAACACTGAAGCTTTCTTT
CASSYSGTGNTEAFF
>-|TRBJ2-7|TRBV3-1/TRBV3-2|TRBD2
TGTGCCAGCAGCCATGGGACTAGCGGGGGGGCCTACGAGCAGTACTTC
CASSHGTSGGAYEQYF
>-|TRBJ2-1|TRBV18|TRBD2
TGTGCCAGCTCACCCATAGCGGGAGGGCCCCCTGAGCAGTTCTTC
CASSPIAGGPPEQFF
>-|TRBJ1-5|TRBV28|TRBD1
TGTGCCAGCAGGTCCTCTGGGACAGACAATCAGCCCCAGCATTTT
CASRSSGTDNQPQHF
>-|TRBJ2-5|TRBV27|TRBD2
TGTGCCAGCAGTTTCCAGGGACTAGCGGTGGGTGGGACCCAGTACTTC
CASSFQGLAVGGTQYF
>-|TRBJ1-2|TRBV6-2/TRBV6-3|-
TGTGCCAGCAGTGATGAACAGGTTCGGGTCTATGGCTACACCTTC
CASSDEQVRVYGYTF
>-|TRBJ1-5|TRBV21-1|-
TGTGCCAGCAAGGACAGGGGACGTAGCAATCAGCCCCAGCATTTT
CASKDRGRSNQPQHF
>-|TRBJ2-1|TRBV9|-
TGTGCCAGCAGCCCCCCGCCGGCACGGGGCAATGAGCAGTTCTTC
CASSPPPARGNEQFF
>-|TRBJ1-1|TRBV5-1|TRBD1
TGCGCCAGCAGCCCGGACAGGGCTCCGAACACTGAAGCTTTCTTT
CASSPDRAPNTEAFF
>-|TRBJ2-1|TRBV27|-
TGTGCCAGCTCCTTAGGAGGCTCCTACAATGAGCAGTTCTTC
CASSLGGSYNEQFF
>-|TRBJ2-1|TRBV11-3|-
TGTGCCAGCAGCTTAGGCTTGGGGGGGGCCCATGAGCAGTTCTTC
CASSLGLGGAHEQFF
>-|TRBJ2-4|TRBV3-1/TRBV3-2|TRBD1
TGTGCCAGCAGCCAATTTCCCGATCTTCGACAGGGAACGACCAAAAACATTCAGTACTTC
CASSQFPDLRQGTTKNIQYF